Described below is a single T cell receptor beta chain sequence and its context. Germline V lookup: CDR1 LNHNV, CDR2 YYDKDF (reference sequence). The CDR3 covers 15 residues. V lost 8 bases, J lost 4 bases, and 11 bases stayed unmatched. The PCR ran on 60 Vbeta and 13 Jbeta primers. In the authors' methods: Around 10 million of the 80 million or so unique TCR beta chains counted in a later analysis were shared. Sequencing used immunoSEQ multiplex PCR; TCRdb keeps in-frame clones, though not all of them. That table is the source of V, J and clone size, and D and trimming were worked out from the DNA. Of 55,000 to 70,000 clones in the sample, roughly 80% were seen once. The sample originates from a study of cytomegalovirus exposure and HLA in healthy donors.

The TCR originated in a male donor in good health and CMV-seropositive. The chain has TRBV15 and TRBJ2-7, with 10 nucleotides matching TRBD2. Sequences were obtained from PBMCs. CDR3 in DNA: TGTGCCACCTTAATGGCTAGCGGGAGAAATTACGAGCAGTACTTC. It translates to CATLMASGRNYEQYF.